This T cell receptor (beta chain) originates from a study of radiotherapy plus CTLA-4 blockade in lung cancer. Findings and caveats of the study: Among reported predictors of response, early blood T cell clone dynamics with interferon-beta performed best. Subsequent to radiotherapy plus ipilimumab, tumor-derived TCR clones underwent expansion in blood.

Points on this clone: Its specificity is not known.

The CDR3 extends over 13 amino acids. Germline V gene sequence: CDR1 LGHNA, CDR2 YSLEER. Trimming left V 0 bases short and J 13 bases short, with 15 bases between. It was focal radiation plus CTLA-4 blockade with ipilimumab that patients with chemo-refractory metastatic non-small-cell lung cancer received. Sequenced by immunoSEQ multiplex PCR; TCRdb stores in-frame clones only, minus some. The sample lists approximately 33,000 clones, 60% to 80% occurring once. This clonotype originated in a human donor with non-small cell lung cancer who had stable disease on radiotherapy plus ipilimumab. V is TRBV4-3 and J is TRBJ1-2; perhaps TRBD1 as D (5 bases). The material sequenced was peripheral blood, taken from a patient treated with radiotherapy plus ipilimumab. CDR3 sequence (DNA): TGCGCCAGCAGCCAAGAAACAGGACGGCTCTTCACCTTC. Amino acids: CASSQETGRLFTF.